The sequence of this TCR beta chain was determined in a study of blood T cell repertoires in COVID-19. Across the study: The cDNA or gDNA used as material had been derived from T cells, B-cell-depleted T cells, or PBMCs.

TCRdb's copy holds only in-frame clones and misses some; the assay was immunoSEQ multiplex PCR. This sample has a few hundred thousand clones, with roughly 90% found just once. This CDR3 has 14 amino acids. V dropped 5 bases and J dropped 3 bases, with 10 bases sitting between them. Germline V gives CDR1 SGHAT, CDR2 FQNNGV. Grouping used clinical history reported by participants in a survey and questionnaire. Sequencing was done on a sample of PBMCs or T cells enriched from blood (not recorded which). The V gene is TRBV11-2, the J gene TRBJ1-4; D possibly corresponds to TRBD1 (6 bases). The sequence came from a woman aged 55-69 years who had recovered from COVID-19. CDR3: CASSPGQSNEKLFF. The CDR3 DNA follows: TGTGCCAGCAGCCCAGGACAGTCTAATGAAAAACTGTTTTTT. Full variable domain (outside the CDR3, taken from reference TRBV11-2 and TRBJ1-4): EAGVAQSPRYKIIEKRQSVAFWCNPISGHATLYWYQQILGQGPKLLIQFQNNGVVDDSQLPKDRFSAERLKGVDSTLKIQPAKLEDSAVYLCASSPGQSNEKLFFGSGTQLSVL.